The rows below give T cell receptor beta chains drawn from one sample of a study of CD8 T cells in ankylosing spondylitis. TCRdb re-analysed the 5' RACE reads in MiXCR, keeping a single row per CDR3 protein. The sample contains 250,000 to 350,000 distinct CDR3 sequences, 20% of which appear only once. Sample: blood, either unsorted or a sorted T cell fraction (not recorded which). The source of these receptors is a male donor with ankylosing spondylitis or in good health (not recorded which). The CDR3 runs from the conserved cysteine through the conserved F or W. Each record gives: J gene, D gene, clone size, V gene, CDR3 protein, CDR3 DNA. D genes are given only for firm matches. Size is omitted from some rows. Given values are once, few, many or a class for expanded clones.

j_call: TRBJ1-2
d_call: NA
clone_size: few
v_call: TRBV25-1
cdr3_aa: CASSERTVEGYTF
cdr3_nt: TGTGCCAGCAGTGAGCGGACAGTGGAGGGCTACACCTTC

j_call: TRBJ2-4
d_call: NA
clone_size: NA
v_call: TRBV3-1
cdr3_aa: CASSLDRAKNIQYF
cdr3_nt: TGTGCCAGCAGCTTAGACAGAGCCAAAAACATTCAGTACTTC

j_call: TRBJ2-2
d_call: TRBD2
clone_size: few
v_call: TRBV5-1
cdr3_aa: CASSEVAGGTGELFF
cdr3_nt: TGCGCCAGCAGCGAGGTAGCGGGAGGAACCGGGGAGCTGTTTTTT

j_call: TRBJ2-5
d_call: NA
clone_size: NA
v_call: TRBV4-1
cdr3_aa: CASSQAPRGSGTQETQYF
cdr3_nt: TGCGCCAGCAGCCAAGCTCCCCGGGGTAGCGGAACCCAAGAGACCCAGTACTTC

j_call: TRBJ1-1
d_call: NA
clone_size: NA
v_call: TRBV12-5
cdr3_aa: CASGQQGNTEAFF
cdr3_nt: TGTGCTAGTGGTCAACAGGGGAACACTGAAGCTTTCTTT

j_call: TRBJ2-3
d_call: TRBD2
clone_size: NA
v_call: TRBV10-3
cdr3_aa: CAIRGTSGTLGTDTQYF
cdr3_nt: TGTGCCATCAGGGGGACTAGCGGAACCTTGGGCACAGATACGCAGTATTTT

j_call: TRBJ1-2
d_call: NA
clone_size: few
v_call: TRBV28
cdr3_aa: CASIGGTYYYGYTF
cdr3_nt: TGTGCCAGCATCGGGGGTACCTATTACTATGGCTACACCTTC

j_call: TRBJ1-4
d_call: NA
clone_size: many
v_call: TRBV9
cdr3_aa: CASSNGAGNEKLFF
cdr3_nt: TGTGCCAGCAGCAATGGGGCTGGGAATGAAAAACTGTTTTTT

j_call: TRBJ2-1
d_call: NA
clone_size: NA
v_call: TRBV5-6
cdr3_aa: CASSLGWEAGKSSYNEQFF
cdr3_nt: TGTGCCAGCAGCTTGGGATGGGAAGCGGGTAAAAGCTCCTACAATGAGCAGTTCTTC

j_call: TRBJ2-1
d_call: TRBD2
clone_size: few
v_call: TRBV7-8
cdr3_aa: CASSLERGGMGLADPQFF
cdr3_nt: TGTGCCAGCAGCTTAGAGCGGGGGGGGATGGGACTAGCGGACCCCCAGTTCTTC

j_call: TRBJ2-5
d_call: TRBD1
clone_size: NA
v_call: TRBV5-1
cdr3_aa: CASSLGTGGRRTQYF
cdr3_nt: TGCGCCAGCAGCCTGGGGACAGGGGGCCGTAGGACCCAGTACTTC

j_call: TRBJ2-1
d_call: NA
clone_size: NA
v_call: TRBV3-1
cdr3_aa: CASSTVDEQFF
cdr3_nt: TGTGCCAGCAGCACGGTGGATGAGCAGTTCTTC

j_call: TRBJ1-5
d_call: NA
clone_size: few
v_call: TRBV3-1
cdr3_aa: CASSNGPIGGNQPQHF
cdr3_nt: TGTGCCAGCAGCAACGGGCCGATCGGAGGGAATCAGCCCCAGCATTTT

j_call: TRBJ2-1
d_call: NA
clone_size: many
v_call: TRBV5-1
cdr3_aa: CASSLFVRGMGNEQFF
cdr3_nt: TGCGCCAGCAGCTTATTTGTGAGGGGGATGGGCAATGAGCAGTTCTTC

j_call: TRBJ2-1
d_call: TRBD1
clone_size: NA
v_call: TRBV29-1
cdr3_aa: CSAGQGYNEQFF
cdr3_nt: TGCAGCGCGGGACAGGGGTACAATGAGCAGTTCTTC

j_call: TRBJ2-3
d_call: NA
clone_size: few
v_call: TRBV12-3/TRBV12-4
cdr3_aa: CASSFHSLSTDTQYF
cdr3_nt: TGTGCCAGCAGTTTTCATAGCCTTAGCACAGATACGCAGTATTTT

j_call: TRBJ2-3
d_call: TRBD2
clone_size: few
v_call: TRBV20-1
cdr3_aa: CSARVLAGGGTQYF
cdr3_nt: TGCAGTGCTAGGGTCCTAGCGGGAGGGGGGACGCAGTATTTT

j_call: TRBJ2-1
d_call: NA
clone_size: many
v_call: TRBV24-1
cdr3_aa: CATGTSGDSSYNEQFF
cdr3_nt: TGTGCCACCGGGACATCGGGGGATTCCTCCTACAATGAGCAGTTCTTC

j_call: TRBJ1-1
d_call: NA
clone_size: few
v_call: TRBV12-3/TRBV12-4
cdr3_aa: CASRAPRGVGSGAEAFF
cdr3_nt: TGTGCCAGCAGAGCCCCCAGGGGCGTAGGTTCGGGAGCTGAAGCTTTCTTT

j_call: TRBJ2-2
d_call: NA
clone_size: few
v_call: TRBV15
cdr3_aa: CATSRDTGELFF
cdr3_nt: TGTGCCACCAGCAGAGATACCGGGGAGCTGTTTTTT

j_call: TRBJ2-5
d_call: NA
clone_size: NA
v_call: TRBV5-1
cdr3_aa: CASSFGVGVETQYF
cdr3_nt: TGCGCCAGCAGCTTTGGTGTGGGGGTTGAGACCCAGTACTTC

j_call: TRBJ2-1
d_call: NA
clone_size: few
v_call: TRBV20-1
cdr3_aa: CSARDPSPETGDEQFF
cdr3_nt: TGCAGTGCTAGAGACCCCTCGCCTGAAACCGGGGATGAGCAGTTCTTC

j_call: TRBJ2-5
d_call: TRBD2
clone_size: NA
v_call: TRBV5-1
cdr3_aa: CASSSGLAGDQETQYF
cdr3_nt: TGCGCCAGCAGCTCTGGACTAGCGGGAGACCAAGAGACCCAGTACTTC

j_call: TRBJ1-1
d_call: TRBD1
clone_size: NA
v_call: TRBV7-3
cdr3_aa: CASSRTGDTEAFF
cdr3_nt: TGTGCCAGCAGCCGGACAGGGGACACTGAAGCTTTCTTT

j_call: TRBJ2-5
d_call: NA
clone_size: NA
v_call: TRBV14
cdr3_aa: CASSQLGGGETQYF
cdr3_nt: TGTGCCAGCAGCCAATTGGGAGGGGGAGAGACCCAGTACTTC

j_call: TRBJ2-5
d_call: NA
clone_size: few
v_call: TRBV5-1
cdr3_aa: CASSTVGGQETQYF
cdr3_nt: TGCGCCAGCAGCACTGTCGGGGGCCAAGAGACCCAGTACTTC

j_call: TRBJ2-1
d_call: NA
clone_size: many
v_call: TRBV20-1
cdr3_aa: CSASDTSMFF
cdr3_nt: TGCAGTGCTAGTGACACCAGCATGTTCTTC

j_call: TRBJ2-2
d_call: TRBD1
clone_size: few
v_call: TRBV28
cdr3_aa: CASRLRQGSTGELFF
cdr3_nt: TGTGCCAGCAGGCTACGACAGGGGAGCACCGGGGAGCTGTTTTTT

j_call: TRBJ1-3
d_call: NA
clone_size: few
v_call: TRBV12-3/TRBV12-4
cdr3_aa: CASSFGQANSGNTIYF
cdr3_nt: TGTGCCAGCAGTTTTGGACAAGCAAACTCTGGAAACACCATATATTTT

j_call: TRBJ1-1
d_call: NA
clone_size: NA
v_call: TRBV27
cdr3_aa: CASSDTLGVTTEAFF
cdr3_nt: TGTGCCAGCAGTGACACACTTGGGGTGACCACTGAAGCTTTCTTT

j_call: TRBJ2-3
d_call: NA
clone_size: few
v_call: TRBV6-1
cdr3_aa: CASSDTGSSPDTQYF
cdr3_nt: TGTGCCAGCAGTGACACAGGTAGTTCGCCAGATACGCAGTATTTT

j_call: TRBJ2-4
d_call: TRBD1
clone_size: NA
v_call: TRBV5-6
cdr3_aa: CASSGTGGSAKNIQYF
cdr3_nt: TGTGCCAGCAGCGGGACAGGGGGATCGGCCAAAAACATTCAGTACTTC

j_call: TRBJ2-1
d_call: NA
clone_size: few
v_call: TRBV6-1
cdr3_aa: CASRGLGTYNEQFF
cdr3_nt: TGTGCCAGCAGGGGACTCGGGACCTACAATGAGCAGTTCTTC

j_call: TRBJ1-1
d_call: NA
clone_size: few
v_call: TRBV14
cdr3_aa: CASSSDLGLTEAFF
cdr3_nt: TGTGCCAGCAGCTCGGACTTGGGGCTCACTGAAGCTTTCTTT

j_call: TRBJ1-4
d_call: NA
clone_size: NA
v_call: TRBV4-2
cdr3_aa: CASSQDGPGDEKLFF
cdr3_nt: TGTGCCAGCAGCCAAGACGGTCCTGGGGATGAAAAACTGTTTTTT

j_call: TRBJ2-1
d_call: TRBD1
clone_size: few
v_call: TRBV24-1
cdr3_aa: CATSDFGQGRENEQFF
cdr3_nt: TGTGCCACCAGTGATTTTGGACAGGGGCGGGAAAATGAGCAGTTCTTC

j_call: TRBJ1-1
d_call: NA
clone_size: few
v_call: TRBV7-3
cdr3_aa: CASSKTGGGNTEAFF
cdr3_nt: TGTGCCAGCAGCAAGACGGGGGGCGGGAACACTGAAGCTTTCTTT

j_call: TRBJ2-3
d_call: NA
clone_size: many
v_call: TRBV6-1
cdr3_aa: CASSPTTFTDTQYF
cdr3_nt: TGTGCCAGCAGCCCGACTACCTTCACAGATACGCAGTATTTT

j_call: TRBJ1-1
d_call: TRBD1
clone_size: many
v_call: TRBV5-1
cdr3_aa: CASRGTGGNDEAFF
cdr3_nt: TGCGCCAGCAGGGGGACAGGGGGCAATGATGAAGCTTTCTTT

j_call: TRBJ2-4
d_call: NA
clone_size: few
v_call: TRBV6-1
cdr3_aa: CASSVQFGENIQYF
cdr3_nt: TGTGCCAGCAGTGTTCAATTCGGGGAAAACATTCAGTACTTC

j_call: TRBJ2-5
d_call: NA
clone_size: few
v_call: TRBV5-4
cdr3_aa: CASSFGTETQYF
cdr3_nt: TGTGCCAGCAGCTTCGGGACGGAGACCCAGTACTTC

j_call: TRBJ2-1
d_call: TRBD1
clone_size: NA
v_call: TRBV6-1
cdr3_aa: CASNGAGGIGGIGNEQFF
cdr3_nt: TGTGCCAGCAATGGAGCAGGGGGCATCGGCGGGATAGGGAATGAGCAGTTCTTC

j_call: TRBJ1-4
d_call: TRBD1
clone_size: NA
v_call: TRBV5-1
cdr3_aa: CASSPLQGNEKLFF
cdr3_nt: TGCGCCAGCAGCCCGCTACAGGGGAATGAAAAACTGTTTTTT

j_call: TRBJ2-2
d_call: NA
clone_size: many
v_call: TRBV7-8
cdr3_aa: CASSLEVPGVGTGELFF
cdr3_nt: TGTGCCAGCAGCTTAGAGGTTCCGGGAGTGGGCACCGGGGAGCTGTTTTTT

j_call: TRBJ2-1
d_call: NA
clone_size: NA
v_call: TRBV25-1
cdr3_aa: CASSDRTVSYNEQFF
cdr3_nt: TGTGCCAGCAGTGATAGGACGGTCTCCTACAATGAGCAGTTCTTC

j_call: TRBJ1-1
d_call: TRBD1
clone_size: once
v_call: TRBV7-9
cdr3_aa: CASSLAPDRGAFF
cdr3_nt: TGTGCCAGCAGCTTAGCGCCGGACAGGGGAGCTTTCTTT

j_call: TRBJ2-2
d_call: NA
clone_size: many
v_call: TRBV2
cdr3_aa: CASSVLDANTGELFF
cdr3_nt: TGTGCCAGCAGTGTTCTCGACGCGAACACCGGGGAGCTGTTTTTT

j_call: TRBJ2-2
d_call: NA
clone_size: NA
v_call: TRBV5-1
cdr3_aa: CASSLQGTDTGELFF
cdr3_nt: TGCGCCAGCAGTCTCCAGGGGACGGACACCGGGGAGCTGTTTTTT

j_call: TRBJ2-1
d_call: NA
clone_size: NA
v_call: TRBV5-1
cdr3_aa: CASSSRTPYNEQFF
cdr3_nt: TGCGCCAGCAGCTCTCGGACACCATACAATGAGCAGTTCTTC

j_call: TRBJ2-5
d_call: TRBD2
clone_size: NA
v_call: TRBV5-1
cdr3_aa: CASSLLLAGVSWDETQYF
cdr3_nt: TGCGCCAGCAGCCTACTACTAGCGGGGGTCTCTTGGGATGAGACCCAGTACTTC

j_call: TRBJ2-5
d_call: TRBD2
clone_size: NA
v_call: TRBV6-1
cdr3_aa: CTSIRAGGDQETQYF
cdr3_nt: TGTACCAGCATCCGAGCGGGGGGCGATCAAGAGACCCAGTACTTC

j_call: TRBJ2-1
d_call: TRBD2
clone_size: NA
v_call: TRBV28
cdr3_aa: CASSLGLAGGAFYNEQFF
cdr3_nt: TGTGCCAGCAGTTTGGGACTAGCGGGGGGGGCTTTTTACAATGAGCAGTTCTTC

j_call: TRBJ2-3
d_call: TRBD1
clone_size: few
v_call: TRBV20-1
cdr3_aa: CSARVGRGSDTQYF
cdr3_nt: TGCAGTGCTAGGGTCGGCAGGGGGTCAGATACGCAGTATTTT

j_call: TRBJ1-4
d_call: NA
clone_size: many
v_call: TRBV7-6
cdr3_aa: CASSLYGIPPTNEKLFF
cdr3_nt: TGTGCCAGCAGCTTATACGGGATACCACCAACTAATGAAAAACTGTTTTTT

j_call: TRBJ2-3
d_call: NA
clone_size: NA
v_call: TRBV7-3
cdr3_aa: CASSRGNGRGADTQYF
cdr3_nt: TGTGCCAGCAGCCGGGGAAACGGCAGGGGGGCAGATACGCAGTATTTT

j_call: TRBJ2-1
d_call: TRBD2
clone_size: NA
v_call: TRBV29-1
cdr3_aa: CSTRLAGGLGEQFF
cdr3_nt: TGCAGCACGCGACTAGCGGGAGGGCTAGGTGAGCAGTTCTTC

j_call: TRBJ1-5
d_call: TRBD1
clone_size: few
v_call: TRBV20-1
cdr3_aa: CSAKEGARNQPQHF
cdr3_nt: TGCAGTGCTAAAGAGGGGGCTCGTAATCAGCCCCAGCATTTT

j_call: TRBJ2-2
d_call: NA
clone_size: few
v_call: TRBV5-6
cdr3_aa: CASSRKGSANTGELFF
cdr3_nt: TGTGCCAGCAGCCGAAAGGGAAGCGCGAACACCGGGGAGCTGTTTTTT

j_call: TRBJ2-5
d_call: TRBD2
clone_size: few
v_call: TRBV3-1
cdr3_aa: CASSRPSWVSGFQETQYF
cdr3_nt: TGTGCCAGCAGCCGCCCTTCGTGGGTTAGCGGGTTCCAAGAGACCCAGTACTTC

j_call: TRBJ1-1
d_call: NA
clone_size: NA
v_call: TRBV10-3
cdr3_aa: CAISERGRNTEAFF
cdr3_nt: TGTGCCATCAGTGAGAGGGGGAGGAACACTGAAGCTTTCTTT